This T cell receptor beta chain emerged from a study of T cells after yellow fever vaccination. About the research overall: Fractions low in cell number were prepared with SMART-Seq v4 Ultra Low Input.

V was pared by 6 bases and J by 11 bases, with 11 bases of the junction left unmatched. This CDR3 region has 13 residues. Germline V gene sequence: CDR1 SNHLY, CDR2 FYNNEI. This clonotype was found many times. Its target is not known. UMIs and a universal primer site were added when TCR cDNA was made by 5'RACE template switching. TCRdb ran MiXCR on the 5' RACE reads and lists one entry per CDR3 protein. The data hold a few hundred thousand distinct CDR3 sequences, with approximately 5.2% observed a single time. Findings of the study overall: Only a small proportion of the clonotypes turned up in both the CD4 and the CD8 compartments, likely arising from convergent recombination. Among primary-vaccination clones, most reappeared after the booster, at around 97% for CD4 and 85% to 90% for CD8.

This TCR was recovered from a man aged 18 to 35 who received the YFV17D yellow fever vaccine. The sample here was CD4+ T cells sorted from PBMCs, taken on the day of the yellow fever booster vaccination. The chain couples TRBV2 to TRBJ1-1, with TRBD1 matching over 8 bases. In DNA form, the CDR3 reads TGTGCCAGCAGCGAGCAGGGGGCAAGTTTGGCTTTCTTT. Amino acid sequence: CASSEQGASLAFF.